This T cell receptor (beta chain) was recovered during a study of cytomegalovirus exposure and HLA in healthy donors (dated by TCRdb to 2016 to 2017). About the study as a whole: An earlier analysis of about 560 of the donors reported about 300 Gb of sequence data and around 120 million unique TCR beta sequences obtained from around 180 million T cells. Typing coverage varied by locus: roughly 629-640 donors for A, B, C, DRB1 and DQB1; 522 for DQA1; over 600 for DPA1; fewer than 480 for DPB1. To predict cytomegalovirus infection status, the study brought together high-throughput TCR immunosequencing, statistical association of individual TCRs with disease status, and machine learning. The study was designed to test whether signatures of past pathogen exposure could be identified by cataloging public T cell receptors. Approximately 310 gigabases of sequencing data and around 90 million unique TCR sequences made up an early release that covered around 640 HLA-typed donors. Every discovery cohort repertoire had been produced on one sequencing platform. Rather than using new phenotypic data, the later analysis identified candidate immune exposures from TCR beta sequences and from how often those sequences occurred across donors. A later genetic analysis used genome-wide SNP genotypes for 398 of the 666 donors, treating that subset as a discovery cohort. Besides the first cohort of approximately 670 subjects, a separate validation cohort made up of 120 different subjects was used. Using immunosequencing, the study profiled T cell repertoires from 500 to 800 subjects and related those repertoires to cytomegalovirus serostatus. A handful of DR-DQ haplotypes were handled as single units for association and clustering because linkage in the cohort was strong. The genetic ancestry cluster associated with self-reported Caucasian donors included 70% to 85% of the 350 to 500 genotyped donors. A later analysis re-examined previously published TCR beta repertoires from 500 to 700 donors and added high-resolution HLA genotyping to investigate patterns of TCR occurrence. Donor age, sex, ethnicity and CMV serostatus were compiled alongside the repertoire data. Across some 400 genotyped donors of the cohort, an average of approximately 240,000 unique TCR beta nucleotide sequences per donor were sequenced, and roughly 20% of those sequences were non-productive. An earlier analysis of several hundred of the donors applied high-throughput TCR beta sequencing to assess whether each TCR beta V gene segment acted as functional or pseudogenic. Class I and class II HLA loci were covered by the typing at four-digit resolution. Overall results and qualifications from the work: According to a later genetic analysis, donors in an Asian-associated ancestry cluster had fewer N-insertions in productive TCRs than the approximately 650-donor mean. The 87-base-pair reads could not distinguish some IMGT-functional V segments, including TRBV6-2 and TRBV6-3, so those segments were excluded. Only TCR beta chains were sequenced in this cohort, and the absence of alpha or paired-chain data limited detectable features. Linkage disequilibrium might explain the correlated functional status among segregating V segments, but an unknown experimental factor could not be excluded. Most CMV-associated TCR beta chains appeared to be HLA-restricted in a later analysis, and the HLA associations seemed to be driven largely by CMV exposure. A total of 164 TCR beta chains were listed by the study as associated with cytomegalovirus. Roughly uniform sequencing depth across donors was assumed in presence/absence analyses, although this assumption may not hold. In a later analysis, around 17,000 TCR beta sequences were associated with specific HLA alleles at a false discovery rate of 0.05. In a later analysis, TCR association rates were found to vary across HLA loci, with the most associated TCRs seen for DRB1 alleles and the fewest for HLA-C alleles. Because counts were too low, seventeen rarely observed V segments, including chromosome 9 orphons, were excluded from the earlier analysis of about 500 of the donors. In a later genetic analysis, a missense DCLRE1C variant was associated with V-gene and J-gene trimming of TCR beta chains, and the association was replicated in an independent cohort. A further reported finding was that TCR beta sequences accurately predicted the HLA-A and HLA-B alleles for most subjects in the first cohort. Because some donors lacked HLA typing at each locus, the association tests relied only on the typed subset. A few of the identified cytomegalovirus-associated TCR beta chains were confirmed in vitro to be specific for cytomegalovirus antigens. An earlier analysis of around 540 of the donors showed that most TCR beta V segments appeared in productive rearrangements either about 90% or about 30% of the time, which broadly matched IMGT annotations. A cluster of highly shared sequence variants was judged likely to be a technical artifact of the sequencing pipeline. While some public TCRs were present in many individuals, most TCR sequences turned up only very rarely across donors. In a later analysis, several top co-occurrence clusters were reported to appear linked to parvovirus B19, influenza, CMV and Epstein-Barr virus. In both the original and validation cohorts, the classifier was reported to diagnose cytomegalovirus status with high specificity and sensitivity. The only immune exposure information available for the cohort was CMV serostatus. In a later analysis, HLA-associated TCR beta chains were found to be more clonally expanded and to have lower generation probabilities than equally common non-associated chains. When HLA alleles, especially DR and DQ, strongly co-occurred, TCR associations were difficult to assign to individual alleles. According to the authors, the approach could potentially be generalized to other disease states and immunological phenotypes.

As for this clone: Its antigen is still unknown. Base qualities are missing; no much larger clone stands one base away.

Libraries were made using the immunoSEQ multiplex PCR assay. For the multiplex PCR, a mixture combining 60 forward primers for TCR Vbeta segments and 13 reverse primers for TCR Jbeta segments was used. Amplification of the CDR3 region of rearranged TCR beta genes was performed with a multiplex PCR assay on genomic DNA. The amplified TCR beta libraries were sequenced on the Illumina HiSeq System as 87-base-pair reads. Per the original workflow: Across the roughly 700 repertoires, a later analysis counted 78 million or so unique TCR beta chains, 9.5 million to 12 million of which were shared by at least two donors. Raw reads were error-corrected and collapsed into unique sequences by a nearest-neighbor algorithm in which closely related sequences were merged to remove PCR and sequencing errors. To assign V, D and J gene segments, CDR3 sequences were aligned to IMGT reference sequences. For a sequence to be retained, at least a six-nucleotide match to both a V gene segment and a J gene segment was required. A rearrangement counted as productive if the CDR3 had no stop codons and remained in frame with V and J, and every other rearrangement counted as non-productive. CDR3 was defined by IMGT convention, running from the second conserved V-encoded cysteine to the conserved J-encoded phenylalanine. Sequences without an unambiguous match to a single V gene segment were excluded from the earlier analysis of a few hundred of the donors. In an earlier analysis of almost 600 of the donors, a V segment was called functional when productive rearrangements were above 56.7%, and segregating when the standard deviation between donors exceeded 5%. To diagnose cytomegalovirus status from the catalog of TCR beta chain sequences, a statistical classification framework was built. In a later analysis, TCR nucleotide sequences were compared against IMGT/GENE-DB human TR gene sequences so that V and J genes could be assigned. The TCRdist pipeline was used in a later analysis to assign CDR3 sequences and most-parsimonious VDJ recombination scenarios. A later analysis defined each TCR beta chain by its CDR3 amino acid sequence plus V-gene family, and excluded reads lacking a unique V-gene family. In a later analysis, approximately 640 highly shared, low-generation-probability nucleotide sequences were removed to address suspected cross-contamination and a sequencing artifact. In a later analysis, a clonal expansion index was calculated for each public chain from normalized within-repertoire ranks of inferred template counts. A later analysis computed generation probabilities with a VDJ recombination model fitted to out-of-frame rearrangements, and checked the results against IGoR. In a later analysis, hypergeometric tests were used to score TCR-TCR, TCR-HLA and TCR-CMV co-occurrence, with a repertoire-size bias correction applied to TCR pairs. To estimate false discovery rates, a later analysis permuted the HLA or CMV assignments 20 times. In a later analysis, co-occurring TCRs were grouped using DBSCAN, with TCRdist sequence similarity added in when clustering inside HLA-allele-positive subsets. Repertoires with fewer than 30,000 or more than 120,000 public chains, plus five repertoires with anomalous nucleotide sharing, were excluded from co-occurrence clustering. TCRdb carries this immuneACCESS record with in-frame sequences only. Its versions omit some clonotypes, under half of them owing to an unresolved V gene in the studies checked, with the rest unexplained. The DNA gave D and trimming, while V, J and clone size come from that table. The sample data list roughly 170,000 clones, and 77% of these were observed just once. Jointly, the top ten make up about 1.5% of the sample.

The cohort consisted of 666 healthy bone marrow donors. At the time of sampling, all cohort members were nominally healthy, though unrecorded immune exposures were likely present. The donor was CMV seropositive and belonged to the group of about 290 seropositive cohort members. Each donor provided a peripheral blood sample, and peripheral blood mononuclear cells were used for TCR beta sequencing. The Qiagen DNeasy Blood Extraction Kit was used to extract genomic DNA from the blood cell samples. The cysteine opens and the phenylalanine closes a CDR3 of 12 amino acids. CDR3 DNA is the only sequence kept; it has 36 bases, read in frame from the first base. V loses 4 bases, J loses 12 bases, and the germline ends lie 15 bases apart. As encoded in the germline V gene, CDR1 is SNHLY while CDR2 is FYNNEI.

The TCR originated in a woman between 25 and 40 years old in good health and CMV-seropositive. Sequencing was done on a sample of PBMCs. Recombination linked TRBV2 to TRBJ1-1; the D gene is perhaps TRBD1, from 6 matching bases. The CDR3 region: CASSVGGRGSFF. The DNA reads TGTGCCAGCAGTGTAGGGGGGAGGGGGTCTTTCTTT.